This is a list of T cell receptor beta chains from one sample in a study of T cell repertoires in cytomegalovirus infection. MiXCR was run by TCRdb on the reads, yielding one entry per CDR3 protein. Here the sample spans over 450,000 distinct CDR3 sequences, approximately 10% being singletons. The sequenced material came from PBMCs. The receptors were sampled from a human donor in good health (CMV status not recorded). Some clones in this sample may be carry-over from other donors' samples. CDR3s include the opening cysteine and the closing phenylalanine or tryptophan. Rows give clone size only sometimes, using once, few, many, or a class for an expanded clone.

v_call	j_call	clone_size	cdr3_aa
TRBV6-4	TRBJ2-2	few	CASSREFGTGELFF
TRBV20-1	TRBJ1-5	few	CSVQDQANQPQHF
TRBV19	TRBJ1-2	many	CASSPGQGKHYGYTF
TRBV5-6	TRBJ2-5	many	CASSFRETQYF
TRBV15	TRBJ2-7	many	CATSRDLGAHEQYF
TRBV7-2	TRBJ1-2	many	CASSSTGSEGYTF
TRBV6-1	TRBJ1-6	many	CASSAGQAGNSPLHF
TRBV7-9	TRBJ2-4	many	CASSLGDIAKNIQYF
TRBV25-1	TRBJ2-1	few	CASISGNEQFF
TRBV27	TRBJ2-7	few	CASKTGGRSYEQYF
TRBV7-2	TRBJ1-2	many	CASSTRQRFYGYTF
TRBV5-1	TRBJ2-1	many	CASSLSGSSYNEQFF
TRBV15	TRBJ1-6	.	CATSKVQYNSPLHF
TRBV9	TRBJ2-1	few	CASSVTTQGEEQFF
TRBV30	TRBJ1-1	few	CAWTGGYTEAFF
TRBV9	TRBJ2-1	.	CASSVETASTGNEQFF
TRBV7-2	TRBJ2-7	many	CASSSGGPPNEQYF
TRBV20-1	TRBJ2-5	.	CSARALGGARETQYF
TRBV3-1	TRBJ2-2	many	CASSHQDRTGELFF
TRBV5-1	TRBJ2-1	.	CASSPGGNNEQFF
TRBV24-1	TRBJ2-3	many	CATSDLGDEGTDTQYF
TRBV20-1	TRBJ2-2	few	CSASGDRGRELFF
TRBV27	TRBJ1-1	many	CASRVTRNTEAFF
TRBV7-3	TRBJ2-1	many	CASSSSGQAEQFF
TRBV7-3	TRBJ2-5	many	CASSLTPGETQYF
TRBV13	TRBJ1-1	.	CASSLLVNNQGTEAFF
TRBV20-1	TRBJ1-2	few	CSATEESNYGYTF
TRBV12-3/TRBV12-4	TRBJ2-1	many	CASSWPGGREQFF
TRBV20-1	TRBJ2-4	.	CSARSRGAKNIQYF
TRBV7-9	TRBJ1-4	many	CASSLTGGNEKLFF
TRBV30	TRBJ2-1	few	CAWTWGSYNEQFF
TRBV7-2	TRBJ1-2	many	CASRPGQVINYGYTF
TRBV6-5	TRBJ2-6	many	CASSYDKFSSGANVLTF
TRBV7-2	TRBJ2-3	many	CASSRDQYTDTQYF
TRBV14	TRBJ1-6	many	CASSQDQAFGGPPEDLHF
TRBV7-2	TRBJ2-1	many	CASSFRPPAGVSSYNEQFF
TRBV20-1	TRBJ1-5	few	CSARDLAGKGQPQHF
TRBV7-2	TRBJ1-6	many	CASKIPSGNSPLHF